This T cell receptor (beta chain) was identified in a study of blood T cell repertoires in COVID-19. Study summary: From T cells, B-cell-depleted T cells, or PBMCs came the material, which was cDNA or gDNA.

This clone occurred a few times. Original handling: Reference gene primer amplification gave estimated nucleated cell counts. This table comes from immunoSEQ multiplex PCR, and its TCRdb copy is limited to in-frame clones, with some not included. V and J calls and clone size come straight from that table; D and trimming were deduced from the DNA. Of about 210,000 clones in the sample, around 80% were seen once. Trimming cost V 6 bases and J 1 base; bases outside gene matches: 4. Germline values: CDR1 LNHDA, CDR2 SQIVND (reference sequence). The CDR3 loop spans 14 amino acids. What was sequenced was peripheral blood. This chain links TRBV19 with TRBJ1-1, with 8 bases lining up with TRBD1. The sequence came from a woman aged 40 to 49 with acute or convalescent COVID-19. The CDR3 protein is CASRARGPNTEAFF. The CDR3 DNA reads TGTGCCAGTAGAGCCAGGGGGCCGAACACTGAAGCTTTCTTT. Filled out from reference TRBV19 and TRBJ1-1, the complete variable domain reads DGGITQSPKYLFRKEGQNVTLSCEQNLNHDAMYWYRQDPGQGLRLIYYSQIVNDFQKGDIAEGYSVSREKKESFPLTVTSAQKNPTAFYLCASRARGPNTEAFFGQGTRLTVV.